A single sample is the source of the 26 T cell receptor beta chains below, sequenced in a study of blood T cell repertoires in COVID-19. The method was immunoSEQ multiplex PCR; TCRdb's version includes in-frame clones alone and lacks a portion of them. Altogether roughly 16,000 clones are present, about 81% being singletons, with the ten largest covering roughly 8.7%. Source material: peripheral blood. These receptors all stem from a man in his sixties with acute or convalescent COVID-19.

This chain connects TRBV19 to TRBJ2-1, with 10 positions matching TRBD2. V lost 4 bases, J lost 5 bases, and 5 bases stayed unmatched. CDR1 is LNHDA, CDR2 SQIVND, per germline (reference sequence). The CDR3 has 15 residues. The DNA for the CDR3 is TGTGCCAGTAGTACTCTAGCGGGGGTGAACAATGAGCAGTTCTTC. Translation: CASSTLAGVNNEQFF.

The CDR3 nucleotides read TGTGCCAGCAGTCAGGGACATTCCAGGGAGCTGTTTTTT. This codes for CASSQGHSRELFF. This chain uses TRBV12-3 or TRBV12-4 with TRBJ2-2; perhaps TRBD1 as D (6 bases). This CDR3 region has 13 residues. Trimming left V 5 bases short and J 9 bases short, with 13 bases between.

This clone was seen only a few times. The genes are TRBV6-5 and TRBJ1-1; D unclear. V lost 1 base and J lost 1, with 7 bases in between. From germline, CDR1 is MNHEY and CDR2 SVGAGI. There are 14 residues in the CDR3. CDR3 sequence: CASSYYIPNTEAFF. The CDR3 nucleotides are TGTGCCAGCAGTTACTACATTCCGAACACTGAAGCTTTCTTT.

The chain joins TRBV13 to TRBJ1-1; D is unresolved. V lost 2 bases, J lost 4 bases, and 8 bases lay in between. CDR1 and CDR2 from the germline V gene are PRHDT and FYEKMQ (reference sequence). The CDR3 is 13 amino acids. The chain's CDR3 is CASSLRGTTEAFF. The CDR3 DNA reads TGTGCCAGCAGCTTACGCGGAACCACTGAAGCTTTCTTT.

CDR3 loop: CASSQGGDQETQYF. For the CDR3, the DNA is TGTGCCAGCAGCCAAGGGGGGGATCAAGAGACCCAGTACTTC. The V call is TRBV4-2, the J call TRBJ2-5, with D possibly being TRBD2 (6 bases). V was clipped by 1 base and J by 2 bases, with 8 bases between them. The germline V gene has CDR1 LGHNA and CDR2 YNFKEQ. This CDR3 is built from 14 residues.

J is TRBJ2-5 and V is TRBV7-2, with 15 bases that match TRBD2. Looked up from germline, CDR1 is SGHTA and CDR2 is FQGNSA. With 10 bases clipped from V and 5 bases from J, the junction kept 8 bases outside the gene matches. The CDR3 runs to 15 residues. In DNA form, the CDR3 reads TGTGCCACAGGGAGGACTAGCGGGGGGGGTGAGACCCAGTACTTC. The encoded protein is CATGRTSGGGETQYF.

The genes are TRBV2 and TRBJ2-5, with D unclear. CDR1 is SNHLY, CDR2 FYNNEI, per germline. The CDR3 extends over 13 amino acids. V was trimmed by 1 base and J by 7 bases, leaving 10 bases between them. The CDR3 reads CASSEGGTGTQYF. In DNA form, the CDR3 reads TGTGCCAGCAGTGAAGGTGGCACGGGGACCCAGTACTTC.

This clone has just one count. This rearrangement joins TRBV7-2 to TRBJ2-7, with a tentative D call TRBD2 (6 bases). The V gene's germline CDR1 is SGHTA and CDR2 FQGNSA. Trimming cost V 6 bases and J 7 bases, with 19 bases left between them. This CDR3 is built from 14 residues. The CDR3 here is CASSLGTSFREQYF. The CDR3 nucleotides are TGTGCCAGCAGTTTGGGGACTTCCTTCCGAGAGCAGTACTTC.

The chain combines TRBV10-3 with TRBJ2-2; D possibly corresponds to TRBD1 (6 bases). Germline assignment: CDR1 ENHRY and CDR2 SYGVKD. V lost 8 bases to trimming and J lost 2 bases, with 12 bases between them. The CDR3 covers 14 residues. CDR3 sequence: CAIWTEVNTGELFF. DNA for the CDR3: TGTGCCATCTGGACAGAAGTTAACACCGGGGAGCTGTTTTTT.

The gene calls are TRBV2 and TRBJ1-5, with TRBD1 matching over 7 bases. Germline lookup yields CDR1 SNHLY and CDR2 FYNNEI. V dropped 5 bases and J dropped 6; count of bases not matched to a gene: 13. The CDR3 contains 16 residues. CDR3 coding DNA: TGTGCCAGCAGTAACGTAGGGGGCGCGGGTACTCAGCCCCAGCATTTT. This codes for CASSNVGGAGTQPQHF.

V is TRBV5-5 and J is TRBJ2-3; D perhaps matches TRBD2 (6 bases). V was cut by 4 bases and J by 2 bases, with 14 bases left in between. The germline CDR1 and CDR2 sequences are SGHKS and YYEKEE (reference sequence). The CDR3 extends over 15 amino acids. The CDR3 is CASSPGTGDTDTQYF. In DNA form, the CDR3 reads TGTGCCAGCAGCCCCGGGACGGGGGACACAGATACGCAGTATTTT.

V usage is TRBV6-2 or TRBV6-3 and J usage is TRBJ1-5; maybe TRBD1 (6 bases). The CDR3 contains 16 residues. Germline V gives CDR1 MNHEY, CDR2 SVGEGT. V lost 0 bases to trimming and J lost 7 bases, with 16 bases between them. CDR3 nucleotide sequence: TGTGCCAGCAGTTACTCGATGGGGGCGAGGCGGCAGCCCCAGCATTTT. It is translated as CASSYSMGARRQPQHF.

This chain connects TRBV9 to TRBJ2-6, with D perhaps matching TRBD1 (6 bases). Germline CDR1 is SGDLS and CDR2 is YYNGEE. Trimming cost V 4 bases and J 0 bases, with 17 bases left between them. CDR3 length: 18 residues. CDR3 protein: CASSHQGQPISGANVLTF. CDR3 DNA: TGTGCCAGCAGCCACCAAGGACAGCCGATCTCTGGGGCCAACGTCCTGACTTTC.

This clone was detected a few times. The genes are TRBV9 and TRBJ2-5; 11 nucleotides match TRBD2. Germline values: CDR1 SGDLS, CDR2 YYNGEE. The length of the CDR3 is 17 residues. J lost 1 base, V lost 2 bases, and 7 bases had no gene match. CDR3 in DNA: TGTGCCAGCAGCGTGGGCAGGACTAGCGGGCTCCAAGAGACCCAGTACTTC. Its translation is CASSVGRTSGLQETQYF.

The chain joins TRBV7-9 to TRBJ2-5, with 8 nucleotides matching TRBD2. Germline V gene data show CDR1 as SEHNR and CDR2 as FQNEAQ (reference sequence). V gave up 3 bases and J gave up 5 bases; unmatched junction bases: 8. The CDR3 consists of 15 residues. CDR3 sequence reads: CASSLGTSIVETQYF. As DNA, the CDR3 is TGTGCCAGCAGCTTGGGGACTAGTATTGTTGAGACCCAGTACTTC.

The count of this clone is one. V and J are TRBV18 and TRBJ2-3; D is perhaps TRBD1 (5 bases). Germline CDR1 and CDR2: KGHSH and LQKENI. V shed 6 bases and J shed 0 bases, with 13 bases lying between them. The CDR3 runs to 15 residues. The CDR3 here is CASSRRQGSTDTQYF. CDR3 nucleotide sequence: TGTGCCAGCTCCCGGCGGCAGGGAAGCACAGATACGCAGTATTTT.

The chain uses TRBV6-5 and TRBJ1-2; 9 nucleotides agree with TRBD1. There are 13 residues in the CDR3. Trimming at V came to 6 bases and at J to 5 bases, leaving 4 bases not matched to a gene. The germline V gene has CDR1 MNHEY and CDR2 SVGAGI. The CDR3 here is CASSRDREYGYTF. Here the CDR3 DNA reads TGTGCCAGCAGCCGGGACAGGGAGTATGGCTACACCTTC.

The rearrangement links TRBV15 to TRBJ2-7; a possible D gene is TRBD2 (5 bases). The CDR3 has 13 residues. V was cut by 8 bases and J by 1 base, with 12 bases left in between. Per the germline V gene, CDR1 is LNHNV and CDR2 is YYDKDF (reference sequence). CDR3 DNA: TGTGCCACCGAGACTTCGGGGTCCTACGAGCAGTACTTC. It codes for CATETSGSYEQYF.

The chain has TRBV6-5 and TRBJ2-4; TRBD2 aligns across 7 bases. Per the germline V gene, CDR1 is MNHEY and CDR2 is SVGAGI. This CDR3 comprises 11 residues. The junction had 0 bases not matched to a gene; V was cut back by 4 bases and J by 9 bases. CDR3: CASSSGGIQYF. The DNA of the CDR3 is TGTGCCAGCAGTTCGGGGGGCATTCAGTACTTC.

As DNA, the CDR3 is TGTGCCAGCTCACCACTGCCTAGCGGGGGAGTGTCGACCTACGAGCAGTACTTC. Translating gives CASSPLPSGGVSTYEQYF. The V call is TRBV18, the J call TRBJ2-7, with 10 bases matching TRBD2. CDR3 length: 18 amino acids. Germline V gene lookup returns CDR1 KGHSH and CDR2 LQKENI. V shed 1 base, J shed 2 bases, and the junction held 11 bases outside the gene matches.

This clone has only one observation. This chain connects TRBV24-1 to TRBJ2-7, with a weak D call TRBD1 (6 bases). Trimming took 4 bases from V and 3 from J, leaving 15 bases between them. The length of the CDR3 is 15 residues. Germline loops: CDR1 KGHDR, CDR2 SFDVKD. The DNA for the CDR3 is TGTGCCACCAGTGACCCCGAACAGGGCATCTACGAGCAGTACTTC. Its translation is CATSDPEQGIYEQYF.

This clone was seen just once. The genes are TRBV7-8 and TRBJ2-2; D remains unclear. V was trimmed by 2 bases and J by 3 bases, leaving 7 bases between them. The CDR3 runs 14 residues. Germline V gene lookup returns CDR1 SGHVS and CDR2 FQNEAQ. The CDR3 nucleotides are TGTGCCAGCAGCTTAAACTCCTACACCGGGGAGCTGTTTTTT. This encodes CASSLNSYTGELFF.

This chain joins TRBV7-2 and TRBJ1-2, with 10 bases fitting TRBD1. The CDR3 runs to 16 residues. Trimming cost V 3 bases and J 8 bases; bases outside gene matches: 12. Per germline, CDR1 SGHTA and CDR2 FQGNSA. For the CDR3, the DNA is TGTGCCAGCAGCTTCCTTTCCAGGACAGGGGGGGAAGGCTACACCTTC. It codes for CASSFLSRTGGEGYTF.

The chain uses TRBV7-9 and TRBJ1-4; no clear D gene. Per germline, CDR1 SEHNR and CDR2 FQNEAQ (reference sequence). The length of the CDR3 is 16 residues. The germline V and J ends were trimmed by 1 base and 4 bases, with 13 bases remaining between them. Written as DNA, the CDR3 is TGTGCCAGCAGCTTAGTATCATGGGAGAATAATGAAAAACTGTTTTTT. Its translation: CASSLVSWENNEKLFF.

The chain uses TRBV30 and TRBJ1-2; D not resolved. The V gene lost 3 bases and the J gene lost 6 bases, with 11 bases spanning the gap. Germline CDR1 GTSNPN, CDR2 SVGIG (reference sequence). CDR3 length: 12 residues. The CDR3, as DNA: TGTGCCTGGAGCCCGGGAAGGAATGGCTACACCTTC. This encodes CAWSPGRNGYTF.

This clone came up once. The chain joins TRBV2 to TRBJ1-2; TRBD1 agrees at 7 bases. The CDR3 is made up of 13 amino acids. CDR1 is SNHLY and CDR2 is FYNNEI in the germline V gene. V trimming: 11 bases; J trimming: 2 bases; junction bases outside the gene matches: 8. The CDR3 coding sequence is TGTGCCTCCCGGAGGGACAGCAACTATGGCTACACCTTC. Protein sequence: CASRRDSNYGYTF. The full variable domain, with the rest looked up from reference TRBV2 and TRBJ1-2, is EPEVTQTPSHQVTQMGQEVILRCVPISNHLYFYWYRQILGQKVEFLVSFYNNEISEKSEIFDDQFSVERPDGSNFTLKIRSTKLEDSAMYFCASRRDSNYGYTFGSGTRLTVV.